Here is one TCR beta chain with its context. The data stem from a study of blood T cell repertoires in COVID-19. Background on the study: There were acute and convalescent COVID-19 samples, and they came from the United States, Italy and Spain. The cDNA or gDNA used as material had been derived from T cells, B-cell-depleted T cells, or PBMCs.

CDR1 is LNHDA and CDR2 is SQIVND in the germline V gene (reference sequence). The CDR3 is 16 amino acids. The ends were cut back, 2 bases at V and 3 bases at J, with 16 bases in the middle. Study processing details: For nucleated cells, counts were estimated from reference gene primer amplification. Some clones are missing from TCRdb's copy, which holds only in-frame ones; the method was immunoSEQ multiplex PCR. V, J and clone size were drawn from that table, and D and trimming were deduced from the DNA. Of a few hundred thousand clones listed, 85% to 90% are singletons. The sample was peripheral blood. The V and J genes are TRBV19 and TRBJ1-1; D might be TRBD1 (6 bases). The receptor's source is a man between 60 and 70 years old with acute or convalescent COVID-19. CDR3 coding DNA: TGTGCCAGTAGTATAACGGGGGGCTTCGGGGACACTGAAGCTTTCTTT. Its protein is CASSITGGFGDTEAFF.